One and the same sample provided the 13 T cell receptor beta chains below, sequenced in a study of blood T cell repertoires in COVID-19. TCRdb's table, derived via immunoSEQ multiplex PCR, lists solely in-frame clones and lacks some. Of under 350,000 clones in the sample, roughly 85% are singletons; the top ten hold around 4.4%. Sequencing was performed on PBMCs or T cells enriched from blood (not recorded which). All receptors come from a woman aged 35 to 49 with acute COVID-19.

Notes on this clone: The same CDR3 is also encoded by other DNA sequences in this sample. The V gene is TRBV5-4, the J gene TRBJ1-6; 8 bases are a match to TRBD1. This CDR3 is 15 amino acids long. Trimming removed 2 bases from V and 6 bases from J; junction bases left unmatched: 4. Germline assignment: CDR1 SGHNT and CDR2 YYREEE (reference sequence). CDR3 in DNA: TGTGCCAGCAGCTTAGGTACAGGGGGTAATTCACCCCTCCACTTT. Protein sequence: CASSLGTGGNSPLHF.

This chain uses TRBV5-1 with TRBJ1-1; possibly TRBD1 for D (6 bases). Trimming shortened V by 1 base and J by 1 base, and 17 bases separated the two germline ends. Germline V lookup: CDR1 SGHRS, CDR2 YFSETQ. This CDR3 is 17 amino acids long. The CDR3 loop is CASSLTTGFRGNTEAFF. As DNA, the CDR3 is TGCGCCAGCAGCTTGACTACAGGGTTTCGAGGGAACACTGAAGCTTTCTTT. Based on the CDR3 plus reference TRBV5-1 and TRBJ1-1, the full variable domain is KAGVTQTPRYLIKTRGQQVTLSCSPISGHRSVSWYQQTPGQGLQFLFEYFSETQRNKGNFPGRFSGRQFSNSRSEMNVSTLELGDSALYLCASSLTTGFRGNTEAFFGQGTRLTVV.

This clone came up a few times. This chain joins TRBV7-3 and TRBJ1-2, with 9 nucleotides matching TRBD1. With 6 bases clipped from V and 4 bases from J, the junction kept 6 bases outside the gene matches. This CDR3 has 14 amino acids. Germline CDR1 reads SGHTA; CDR2 reads FQGTGA. CDR3 DNA sequence: TGTGCCAGCAGTTCCCGGGACAGGGCCTATGGCTACACCTTC. It encodes CASSSRDRAYGYTF.

The rearrangement uses TRBV7-3 and TRBJ1-1; D is perhaps TRBD1 (6 bases). The V end was cut by 5 bases, the J end by 5 bases, with 21 bases between. This CDR3 comprises 16 residues. Germline V CDR1 and CDR2: SGHTA, FQGTGA. CDR3 residues: CASSLFGAGAGTEAFF. CDR3 sequence (DNA): TGTGCCAGCAGCCTCTTTGGGGCAGGGGCAGGGACTGAAGCTTTCTTT.

The V gene is TRBV24-1, the J gene TRBJ2-5; weak D call: TRBD1 (6 bases). CDR3 length equals 13 residues. CDR1 and CDR2 (germline): KGHDR, SFDVKD. V lost 7 bases to trimming and J lost 3 bases, with 11 bases between them. The CDR3, as DNA: TGTGCCACCAGCCGTCAGGGGAAAGAGACCCAGTACTTC. It codes for CATSRQGKETQYF.

The V and J genes are TRBV10-3 and TRBJ2-7, with 8 bases that match TRBD1. Trimming took 6 bases from V and 0 from J; bases not matched to a gene: 7. The V gene's germline CDR1 is ENHRY and CDR2 SYGVKD. The CDR3 length is 15 residues. CDR3 sequence (DNA): TGTGCCATCAGCCCTGTCGGGACAGGCTCCTACGAGCAGTACTTC. This translates into CAISPVGTGSYEQYF.

The CDR3 DNA follows: TGTGCCATTGCGGCGGGAGTAGGATACGAGCAGTACTTC. Amino acids: CAIAAGVGYEQYF. V and J are TRBV10-3 and TRBJ2-7; 7 bases fit TRBD2. Trimming removed 9 bases from V and 4 bases from J; junction bases left unmatched: 9. The CDR3 runs 13 residues. Germline V gene sequence: CDR1 ENHRY, CDR2 SYGVKD.

This clone showed up just once. CDR3: CASSIRTGSSGNSPLHF. In DNA form, the CDR3 reads TGTGCCAGTAGTATTAGAACAGGGTCTTCTGGTAATTCACCCCTCCACTTT. The chain recombines TRBV19 with TRBJ1-6; D perhaps matches TRBD1 (6 bases). The CDR3 consists of 17 residues. V lost 3 bases to trimming and J lost 6 bases, with 18 bases between them. Germline values: CDR1 LNHDA, CDR2 SQIVND (reference sequence). Full variable domain (remainder filled in from reference TRBV19 and TRBJ1-6): DGGITQSPKYLFRKEGQNVTLSCEQNLNHDAMYWYRQDPGQGLRLIYYSQIVNDFQKGDIAEGYSVSREKKESFPLTVTSAQKNPTAFYLCASSIRTGSSGNSPLHFGNGTRLTVT.

This chain links TRBV7-2 with TRBJ1-1; weak D call: TRBD1 (5 bases). This CDR3 spans 15 amino acids. The V gene lost 1 base and the J gene lost 1 base, with 10 bases spanning the gap. Germline CDR1 is SGHTA and CDR2 is FQGNSA. DNA for the CDR3: TGTGCCAGCAGCTTAGTAGGGGCGGCGAACACTGAAGCTTTCTTT. This encodes CASSLVGAANTEAFF.

The chain employs TRBV18 and TRBJ2-7; possibly TRBD1 for D (5 bases). Germline CDR1 and CDR2: KGHSH and LQKENI. The V gene lost 2 bases and the J gene lost 1 base, with 9 bases spanning the gap. This CDR3 spans 14 amino acids. The CDR3 bases are TGTGCCAGCTCACCATGGCAGGGTTCCTACGAGCAGTACTTC. This gives the protein CASSPWQGSYEQYF.

The chain is built from TRBV2 and TRBJ1-4; weak D call: TRBD1 (6 bases). Germline V gives CDR1 SNHLY, CDR2 FYNNEI. There are 16 residues in the CDR3. The V end lost 5 bases, the J end lost 0 bases, and 13 bases lay between the germline ends. CDR3 amino acids: CASSTDRTATNEKLFF. CDR3 nucleotide sequence: TGTGCCAGCAGTACCGACAGGACCGCAACTAATGAAAAACTGTTTTTT. The full variable domain, completed using reference TRBV2 and TRBJ1-4, is EPEVTQTPSHQVTQMGQEVILRCVPISNHLYFYWYRQILGQKVEFLVSFYNNEISEKSEIFDDQFSVERPDGSNFTLKIRSTKLEDSAMYFCASSTDRTATNEKLFFGSGTQLSVL.

This clone has just one count. The V call is TRBV7-9, the J call TRBJ2-5; unclear D gene. Trimming left V 3 bases short and J 0 bases short, with 11 bases between. The CDR3 sequence is 15 residues long. Germline lookup yields CDR1 SEHNR and CDR2 FQNEAQ (reference sequence). The CDR3 nucleotides read TGTGCCAGCAGCTTCACCGGGTTCAACCAAGAGACCCAGTACTTC. Translating gives CASSFTGFNQETQYF. Drawing the rest from reference TRBV7-9 and TRBJ2-5, the complete variable domain is DTGVSQNPRHKITKRGQNVTFRCDPISEHNRLYWYRQTLGQGPEFLTYFQNEAQLEKSRLLSDRFSAERPKGSFSTLEIQRTEQGDSAMYLCASSFTGFNQETQYFGPGTRLLVL.

The CDR3 spells CASSRGQVISYEQYF. The CDR3 DNA reads as TGTGCCAGCAGCCGGGGACAGGTCATCTCCTACGAGCAGTACTTC. V gene TRBV3-1 (or the pseudogene TRBV3-2) combines with J gene TRBJ2-7; 8 bases are a match to TRBD1. Germline V gives CDR1 LGHDT, CDR2 YNNKEL (reference sequence). The CDR3 spans 15 residues. V shed 4 bases, J shed 0 bases, and the junction held 5 bases outside the gene matches.